These 8 T cell receptor beta chains were all obtained from the same sample, sequenced in a study of blood T cell repertoires in COVID-19. The method was immunoSEQ multiplex PCR; TCRdb's version includes in-frame clones alone and lacks a portion of them. The profile covers 300,000 to 350,000 clones, with 87% appearing a single time and about 6.9% taken by the ten largest. Sequenced input: peripheral blood. The source is a woman aged 50 to 65 with COVID-19, enrolled during active disease.

The rearrangement uses TRBV3-1 (or the pseudogene TRBV3-2) and TRBJ1-2; the D gene is possibly TRBD1 (6 bases). CDR3 size: 16 residues. Germline V lookup: CDR1 LGHDT, CDR2 YNNKEL (reference sequence). Trimming left V 1 base short and J 6 bases short, with 18 bases between. CDR3 amino acids: CASSQGLQGRVDGYTF. DNA for the CDR3: TGTGCCAGCAGCCAAGGACTGCAGGGGCGGGTGGATGGCTACACCTTC.

The rearrangement uses TRBV19 and TRBJ1-1; 10 positions agree with TRBD1. This CDR3 spans 17 amino acids. Germline V gene sequence: CDR1 LNHDA, CDR2 SQIVND (reference sequence). J gave up 0 bases and V 3 bases, and 7 bases lay outside the gene matches. The CDR3, as DNA: TGTGCCAGTAGTATGGGACAGGGGAGGTACATGAACACTGAAGCTTTCTTT. Translated: CASSMGQGRYMNTEAFF.

V usage is TRBV27 and J usage is TRBJ1-5; 8 bases are shared with TRBD1. The CDR3 contains 17 residues. The J segment lost 0 bases and the V segment lost 5 bases, leaving 9 bases of the junction unmatched. Germline V CDR1 and CDR2: MNHEY, SMNVEV (reference sequence). The CDR3 DNA reads TGTGCCAGCAGTCCTCGGACAGGGTTCTATAGCAATCAGCCCCAGCATTTT. It codes for CASSPRTGFYSNQPQHF.

The J gene is TRBJ1-2, the V gene TRBV7-6; the D gene is possibly TRBD1 (6 bases). Germline-derived CDR1 and CDR2 are SGHVS and FNYEAQ. V gave up 5 bases and J gave up 5 bases, with 12 bases separating them. The CDR3 spans 13 residues. CDR3 nucleotides: TGTGCCAGCAGCCCCGTCCAGGGGTATGGCTACACCTTC. Protein sequence: CASSPVQGYGYTF. Supplemented by reference TRBV7-6 and TRBJ1-2, the full variable domain reads GAGVSQSPRYKVTKRGQDVALRCDPISGHVSLYWYRQALGQGPEFLTYFNYEAQQDKSGLPNDRFSAERPEGSISTLTIQRTEQRDSAMYRCASSPVQGYGYTFGSGTRLTVV.

The chain is built from TRBV9 and TRBJ2-7; 9 bases fit TRBD2. There are 16 residues in the CDR3. Trimming cost V 0 bases and J 5 bases; bases outside gene matches: 9. Germline CDR1 is SGDLS and CDR2 is YYNGEE. As DNA, the CDR3 is TGTGCCAGCAGCGTAGGAGGGGTAGCGGGAGCGAACGAGCAGTACTTC. Translated: CASSVGGVAGANEQYF.

The V call is TRBV6-4, the J call TRBJ2-2; the D gene is possibly TRBD2 (5 bases). This CDR3 region has 15 residues. CDR1 and CDR2 from the germline V gene are MRHNA and SNTAGT. Trimming removed 2 bases from V and 6 bases from J, with 13 bases in between. CDR3: CASSDRGSIPGELFF. The DNA for the CDR3 is TGTGCCAGCAGTGACCGTGGGAGCATCCCCGGGGAGCTGTTTTTT.

V gene TRBV11-3 combines with J gene TRBJ2-7, with 7 positions matching TRBD1. The CDR3 is made up of 18 amino acids. Germline CDR1 reads SGHNT; CDR2 reads YENEEA. The trim removed 1 base at V and 0 bases at J, leaving 12 bases unmatched. CDR3 sequence (DNA): TGTGCCAGCAGCTTAGGTAGGGAATCAGGGGGTCTCTCCTACGAGCAGTACTTC. It specifies CASSLGRESGGLSYEQYF.

The gene calls are TRBV7-2 and TRBJ2-3; TRBD2 matches 8 bases. Germline V gene sequence: CDR1 SGHTA, CDR2 FQGNSA. The V gene end was trimmed by 7 bases and the J gene end by 2 bases; junction bases not matched to a gene: 11. The CDR3 totals 16 residues. The CDR3 bases are TGTGCCAGCACCTCCTTGTTAGCGGGGTACACAGATACGCAGTATTTT. Protein sequence: CASTSLLAGYTDTQYF. Supplemented by reference TRBV7-2 and TRBJ2-3, the full variable domain reads GAGVSQSPSNKVTEKGKDVELRCDPISGHTALYWYRQSLGQGLEFLIYFQGNSAPDKSGLPSDRFSAERTGGSVSTLTIQRTQQEDSAVYLCASTSLLAGYTDTQYFGPGTRLTVL.